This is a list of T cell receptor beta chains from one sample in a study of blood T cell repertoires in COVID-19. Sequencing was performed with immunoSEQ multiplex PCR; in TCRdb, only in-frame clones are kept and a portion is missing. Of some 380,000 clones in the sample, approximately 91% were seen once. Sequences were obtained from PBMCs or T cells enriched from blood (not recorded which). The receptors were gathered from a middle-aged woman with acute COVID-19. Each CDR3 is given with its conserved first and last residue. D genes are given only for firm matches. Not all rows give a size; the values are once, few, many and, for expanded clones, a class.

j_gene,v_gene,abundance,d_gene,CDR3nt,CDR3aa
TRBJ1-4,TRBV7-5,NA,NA,TGTGCCAGAAGCTTAGTTCGCAGGGTGTGGAAACTGTTTTTT,CARSLVRRVWKLFF
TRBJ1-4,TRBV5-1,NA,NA,TGCGCCAGCAGCTTGGTTGACGGGGTGAATGAAAAACTGTTTTTT,CASSLVDGVNEKLFF
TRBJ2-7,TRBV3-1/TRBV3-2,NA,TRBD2,TGTGCCAGCAGCCAAGCGTTTCGAGCGGGGAGCTCCTACGAGCAGTACTTC,CASSQAFRAGSSYEQYF
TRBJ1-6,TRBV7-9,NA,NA,TGTGCCAGCAGCTTAGAGGGAGTCGGGTATAATTCACCCCTCCACTTT,CASSLEGVGYNSPLHF
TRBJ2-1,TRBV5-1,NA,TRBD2,TGCGCCAGCAGCCGCCTAGCGGGGGGCCACAATGAGCAGTTCTTC,CASSRLAGGHNEQFF
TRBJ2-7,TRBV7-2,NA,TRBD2,TGTGCCAGCAGCTCCAGACTAGCCGAGCAGTACTTC,CASSSRLAEQYF
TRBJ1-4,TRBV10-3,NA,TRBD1,TGTGCCATCAGTGAGTCTCAGGGGGCGAGGGGAAATGAAAAACTGTTTTTT,CAISESQGARGNEKLFF
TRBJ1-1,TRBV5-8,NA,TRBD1,TGTGCCAGCAGCTTGGGTCGACAGGGTAACACTGAAGCTTTCTTT,CASSLGRQGNTEAFF
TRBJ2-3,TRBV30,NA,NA,TGTGCCTGGAGACGGACACTCACTCGCACAGATACGCAGTATTTT,CAWRRTLTRTDTQYF
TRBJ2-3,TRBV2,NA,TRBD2,TGTGCCAGCAGTGAAGTAGCGGGGGCCGGCACAGATACGCAGTATTTT,CASSEVAGAGTDTQYF
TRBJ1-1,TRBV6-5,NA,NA,TGTGCCAGCAGTTACCTAGCCGAGAACACTGAAGCTTTCTTT,CASSYLAENTEAFF
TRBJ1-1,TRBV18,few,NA,TGTGCCAGCTCACCCACAAGGGGGGGCACTGAAGCTTTCTTT,CASSPTRGGTEAFF
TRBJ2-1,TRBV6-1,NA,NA,TGTGCCAGCAGCGAAGGGGGGCCGATAATCGATGAGCAGTTCTTC,CASSEGGPIIDEQFF
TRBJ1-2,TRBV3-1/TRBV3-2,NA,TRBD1,TGTGCCAGCAGCCAAGATCGTACAGGGGTTAACTATGGCTACACCTTC,CASSQDRTGVNYGYTF
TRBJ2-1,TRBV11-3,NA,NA,TGTGCCAGCAGCTGGGGCCAATACAATGAGCAGTTCTTC,CASSWGQYNEQFF
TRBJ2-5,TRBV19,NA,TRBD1,TGTGCCAGTAGTACAAGAGGACAGGGGCGTGGGGAGACCCAGTACTTC,CASSTRGQGRGETQYF
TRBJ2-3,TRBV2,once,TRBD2,TGTGCCGGCTCCTACGCGGGGGGCACAGATACGCAGTATTTT,CAGSYAGGTDTQYF
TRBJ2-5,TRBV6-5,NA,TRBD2,TGTGCCAGCCGAGGACTAGCGGTACAGACCCAGTACTTC,CASRGLAVQTQYF
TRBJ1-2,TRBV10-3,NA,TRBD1,TGTGCCATCAGTGAAGCTGGGCAGGGGGTCCCCGCTAACTATGGCTACACCTTC,CAISEAGQGVPANYGYTF
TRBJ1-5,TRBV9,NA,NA,TGTGCCAGCAGCGTAGGTTTCACAGATGATAGCAATCAGCCCCAGCATTTT,CASSVGFTDDSNQPQHF
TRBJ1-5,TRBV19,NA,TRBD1,TGTGCCAGTATGACAGGGGGCACGCCCCAGCATTTT,CASMTGGTPQHF
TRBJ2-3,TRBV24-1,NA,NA,TGTGCCACCAGTGACACCGGCGGGGCAGATACGCAGTATTTT,CATSDTGGADTQYF
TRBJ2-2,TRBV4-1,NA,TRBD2,TGCGCCAGCAGCCAACCTAGCGGGGGGTGGGTGAAAACCGGGGAGCTGTTTTTT,CASSQPSGGWVKTGELFF